One T cell receptor beta chain is described in this entry. Antigen: not known. This sample is drawn from a study of T cell responses to AZD1222 COVID-19 vaccine. On the study more broadly: Combined were second doses at about 4 or about 12 weeks.

Data came from immunoSEQ multiplex PCR; TCRdb stores just in-frame clones and leaves some out. The table records about 190,000 clones, 85% to 95% of them present only once. Study-level results: With dominance at 160-218 and 743-854, vaccine-associated CD4 TCRs spanned spike. Nearly half of the spike-specific TCRs reportedly recognize variant regions that carry no mutations.

The sequence derives from an adult in good health. The sample was peripheral blood, taken on day 0 of AZD1222 vaccination.

CDR3 sequence reads: CASSLGPAETQYF. In DNA form, the CDR3 reads TGTGCCAGCAGCTTAGGACCCGCTGAGACCCAGTACTTC. The chain links TRBV11-2 to TRBJ2-5, with unresolved D. Germline V gives CDR1 SGHAT, CDR2 FQNNGV. The CDR3 sequence is 13 residues long. Trimming pared 1 base from V and 5 bases from J, leaving 8 bases between.